The 18 T cell receptor beta chains reported below all come from one sample, sequenced in a study of T cells in women clearing cervical HPV infection. The table came from immunoSEQ multiplex PCR; TCRdb's copy has only in-frame clones and leaves some out. This table lists roughly 20,000 clones. Input material: blood buffy coat. These receptors were obtained from a woman aged 18 to 75 with a cervical HPV16 infection that either progressed to CIN3+ or cleared (not recorded which).

Worth noting for this clone: The CDR3 end lies 3 residues beyond the end of the read and is filled in from the germline J gene. V usage is TRBV5-4 and J usage is TRBJ1-2; D gene unclear. The V end was cut by 2 bases, the J end by 4 bases, with 9 bases between. The length of the CDR3 is 13 residues. Germline V gene lookup returns CDR1 SGHNT and CDR2 YYREEE (reference sequence). The CDR3 sequence is CASSFELPYGYTF. CDR3 DNA (partial): TGTGCCAGCAGCTTCGAACTGCCCTATGGC.

Comment on this clone: Coverage ceases 3 residues before the CDR3 finishes, and the germline J gene fills in the end. This sequence joins TRBV7-2 and TRBJ2-5, with 10 bases that match TRBD2. Germline V CDR1 and CDR2: SGHTA, FQGNSA. V was clipped by 10 bases and J by 3 bases; unmatched bases: 5. This CDR3 comprises 13 residues. CDR3 DNA (partial): TGTGCCACCCAGCGGGGGGGCAAAGAGACC. Translation gives CATQRGGKET. The whole CDR3 sequence reads CATQRGGKETQYF.

Comment on this clone: The read gets to within 3 residues of the CDR3 end, and the germline J gene fills in the rest. The rearrangement links TRBV4-2 to TRBJ1-2; TRBD1 matches 11 bases. Germline CDR1 is LGHNA and CDR2 is YNFKEQ. The CDR3 has 15 residues. The CDR3 DNA, read in part, is TGTGCCAGCAGCCAGCCCGGGACAGGGGGTGACGGC. It is translated as CASSQPGTGGDG. The complete CDR3 sequence is CASSQPGTGGDGYTF.

With regard to this clone: The CDR3 goes on 3 residues after the read ends, and that part is filled in from the germline J gene. The V call is TRBV2, the J call TRBJ2-7; 7 bases are a match to TRBD1. The V segment lost 7 bases and the J segment 6 bases; nucleotides outside the gene matches: 12. From germline, CDR1 is SNHLY and CDR2 FYNNEI. The CDR3 extends over 14 amino acids. CDR3 sequence reads: CASKLDRVRREQYF. CDR3 DNA (partial): TGTGCCAGCAAACTCGACAGGGTCAGGCGCGAG. Using reference TRBV2 and TRBJ2-7 for the parts outside the CDR3, the full variable domain is EPEVTQTPSHQVTQMGQEVILRCVPISNHLYFYWYRQILGQKVEFLVSFYNNEISEKSEIFDDQFSVERPDGSNFTLKIRSTKLEDSAMYFCASKLDRVRREQYFGPGTRLTVT.

Comments on this clone: The read falls 3 residues short of the CDR3 end, and the missing part is taken from the germline J gene. The chain recombines TRBV7-9 with TRBJ1-2, with 8 bases aligning to TRBD1. There are 15 residues in the CDR3. Germline CDR1 and CDR2: SEHNR and FQNEAQ (reference sequence). The CDR3 sequence: CASSLTGDSTDTYTF. Partial CDR3 DNA: TGTGCCAGCAGCTTGACAGGGGATTCCACAGATACC.

A remark on this clone: The read finishes 3 residues shy of the CDR3 end, and the germline J gene is used to complete it. The chain recombines TRBV18 with TRBJ1-2; D is uncertain. Per the germline V gene, CDR1 is KGHSH and CDR2 is LQKENI. This CDR3 region has 14 residues. The sequenced CDR3 bases are TGTGCCAGCTCACCACCGGTCGATTTAGATACC. Its translation is CASSPPVDLDT. The CDR3 in its entirety is CASSPPVDLDTYTF.

Remarks on this clone: At one boundary the junction diverges from the germline segment, which might be a read error. From the germline J gene comes the end of the CDR3, since the read stops 3 residues before it. This rearrangement joins TRBV4-2 to TRBJ2-2; 10 bases align to TRBD2. The CDR3 is made up of 17 amino acids. CDR1 is LGHNA, CDR2 YNFKEQ, per germline. CDR3 sequence reads: CASSQDRAGGITGELFF. CDR3 DNA, as far as it was read: TGCGCCAGCAGCCAAGATAGAGCGGGGGGGATCACCGGGGAG.

Concerning this clone: The read ends 3 residues before the CDR3 terminus; that terminus is restored from the germline J gene. The chain joins TRBV2 to TRBJ2-7, with TRBD2 as a possible D gene (5 bases). The CDR3 is 13 amino acids. CDR1 and CDR2 (germline): SNHLY, FYNNEI. Trimming shortened V by 7 bases and J by 2 bases, and 12 bases separated the two germline ends. The sequenced CDR3 bases are TGTGCCAGCATTCGGACTTGGACCTACGAG. Its translation is CASIRTWTYE. The whole CDR3 sequence is CASIRTWTYEQYF.

The CDR3 protein is CASSLDPGQGYTEAFF. The CDR3 bases that were read are TGCGCCAGCAGCTTGGATCCGGGACAGGGGTACACTGAA. This chain links TRBV5-1 with TRBJ1-1; 10 positions match TRBD1. The CDR3 end falls 3 residues outside the read, so it is completed with the germline J gene. The CDR3 spans 16 residues. Germline lookup yields CDR1 SGHRS and CDR2 YFSETQ. The junction had 5 bases not matched to a gene; V was cut back by 0 bases and J by 3 bases.

As for this clone: The CDR3 end falls 3 residues outside the read, so it is completed with the germline J gene. The genes are TRBV7-9 and TRBJ1-5, with D hard to call. The germline CDR1 and CDR2 sequences are SEHNR and FQNEAQ (reference sequence). Deletions cut 1 base from V and 1 base from J, with 5 bases between. The CDR3 is 14 amino acids. CDR3 sequence: CASSLGQSNQPQHF. The CDR3 bases that were read are TGTGCCAGCAGCTTAGGGCAGAGCAATCAGCCC.

In regard to this clone: Read data end 3 residues before the CDR3 end; the end is taken from the germline J gene. The chain couples TRBV10-1 to TRBJ2-3; weak D call: TRBD1 (6 bases). Germline assignment: CDR1 WNHNN and CDR2 SYGVQD (reference sequence). CDR3 length: 14 amino acids. The CDR3 protein is CASSHTGRCQTQYF. The CDR3 bases that were read are TGCGCCAGCAGTCACACAGGGCGGTGTCAGACG.

With respect to this clone: The read ends 3 residues shy of where the CDR3 ends; the end is completed using the germline J gene. The chain carries TRBV20-1 and TRBJ2-1; 10 positions agree with TRBD1. Losses at the gene ends were 2 bases for V and 1 base for J; bases not matched to a gene: 8. Germline V gives CDR1 DFQATT, CDR2 SNEGSKA (reference sequence). CDR3 length equals 17 residues. The CDR3 here is CSARKPGQGLSYNEQFF. The sequenced part of the CDR3 DNA is TGCAGTGCTAGAAAACCGGGACAGGGGTTGTCCTACAATGAG.

This chain's CDR3 is CAISDRLTATDTQYF. The DNA read from the CDR3 is TGTGCCATCAGTGACAGGTTGACCGCCACAGATACG. The rearrangement links TRBV10-3 to TRBJ2-3; D not resolved. The read ends 3 residues early relative to the CDR3; the germline J gene fills the gap. V lost 3 bases to trimming and J lost 2 bases, with 12 bases between them. In germline, CDR1 is ENHRY, CDR2 SYGVKD. This CDR3 has 15 residues.

Details on this clone: The missing CDR3 end, 3 residues past where the read stops, is filled in from the germline J gene. This chain connects TRBV6-1 to TRBJ2-4; the match to TRBD1 covers 8 bases. CDR1 and CDR2 (germline): MNHNS, SASEGT. The CDR3 is 16 amino acids. CDR3 sequence reads: CASSEVPQGASYGQYF. The sequenced part of the CDR3 DNA is TGTGCCAGCAGTGAGGTGCCCCAGGGGGCGAGCTATGGT.

Comment on this clone: The CDR3 end lies 3 residues beyond the end of the read and is filled in from the germline J gene. The chain carries TRBV7-2 and TRBJ2-5; D gene unclear. V gave up 0 bases and J gave up 2 bases, with 13 bases separating them. Per germline, CDR1 SGHTA and CDR2 FQGNSA. The CDR3 has 16 amino acids. CDR3 DNA (partial): TGTGCCAGCAGCTTAGCGCTGTCTAGGTGGCAAGAGACC. The encoded protein is CASSLALSRWQET. The full CDR3 protein reads CASSLALSRWQETQYF.

Points on this clone: The read ends 3 residues shy of where the CDR3 ends; the end is completed using the germline J gene. The chain is built from TRBV7-9 and TRBJ1-2, with D unresolved. The CDR3 runs to 14 residues. Germline loops: CDR1 SEHNR, CDR2 FQNEAQ (reference sequence). The CDR3 spells CASSLDQTTYDYTF. The CDR3 DNA, read in part, is TGTGCCAGCAGCTTGGATCAGACAACCTACGAC.

As for this clone: The DNA ends 3 residues before the CDR3 does, and the rest of the CDR3 is filled in from the germline J gene. The V gene is TRBV20-1, the J gene TRBJ1-1; D is uncertain. The V gene's germline CDR1 is DFQATT and CDR2 SNEGSKA (reference sequence). The CDR3 is 9 residues long. The CDR3 loop reads CSASIPAFF. The sequenced CDR3 bases are TGCAGTGCTAGTATCCCA.

CDR3: CASSVEADNQPQHF. The sequenced part of the CDR3 DNA is TGTGCCAGCAGCGTAGAGGCAGACAATCAGCCC. This chain connects TRBV9 to TRBJ1-5; D unclear. Coverage ceases 3 residues before the CDR3 finishes, and the germline J gene fills in the end. V was clipped by 0 bases and J by 3 bases, with 7 bases between them. CDR1 and CDR2 from the germline V gene are SGDLS and YYNGEE. CDR3 length equals 14 residues.